This TCR beta chain emerged from a study of early T cells in non-severe SARS-CoV-2 infection. CDR3 length: 13 amino acids. V lost 3 bases and J lost 6, with 14 bases in between. The germline V gene has CDR1 DFQATT and CDR2 SNEGSKA (reference sequence). Each cDNA molecule carried a unique molecular identifier. TCRdb called the 5' RACE reads again in MiXCR, with one record for every CDR3 protein. The sample lists under 20,000 distinct CDR3 sequences; more than 4.5% were seen once. Many counts were recorded for this clonotype. This receptor was identified in an adult who was a healthcare worker with PCR-confirmed SARS-CoV-2 infection or an uninfected control (not recorded which). The chain joins TRBV20-1 to TRBJ1-1; D gene unclear. Sequencing input: whole blood. The CDR3 loop reads CSASPGSPSEAFF. For the CDR3, the DNA is TGCAGTGCTAGTCCGGGCTCCCCCTCTGAAGCTTTCTTT.